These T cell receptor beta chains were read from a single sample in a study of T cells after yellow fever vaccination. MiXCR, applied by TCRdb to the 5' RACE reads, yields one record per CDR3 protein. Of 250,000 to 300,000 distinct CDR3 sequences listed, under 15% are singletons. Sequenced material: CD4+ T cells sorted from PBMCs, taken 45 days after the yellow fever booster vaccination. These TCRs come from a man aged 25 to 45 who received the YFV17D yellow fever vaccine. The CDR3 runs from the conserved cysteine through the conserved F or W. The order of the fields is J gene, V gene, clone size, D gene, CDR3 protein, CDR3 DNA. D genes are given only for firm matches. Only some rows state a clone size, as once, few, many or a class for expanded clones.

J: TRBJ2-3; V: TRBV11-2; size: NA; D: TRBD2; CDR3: CASSLGLALATDTQYF; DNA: TGTGCCAGCAGCCTTGGACTAGCGCTAGCCACAGATACGCAGTATTTT
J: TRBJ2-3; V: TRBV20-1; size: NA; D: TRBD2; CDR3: CSARASSGDTDTQYF; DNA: TGCAGTGCTAGAGCATCCAGCGGGGACACAGATACGCAGTATTTT
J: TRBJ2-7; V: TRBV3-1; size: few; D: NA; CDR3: CASSQVPRYEQYF; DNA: TGTGCCAGCAGCCAAGTCCCGAGATACGAGCAGTACTTC
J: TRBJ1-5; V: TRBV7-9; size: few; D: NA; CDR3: CASSSMGLFNEPQHF; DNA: TGTGCCAGCAGCTCTATGGGACTGTTTAATGAGCCCCAGCATTTT
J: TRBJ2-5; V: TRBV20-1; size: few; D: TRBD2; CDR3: CSARESLAGKQETQYF; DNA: TGCAGTGCTAGAGAAAGTCTAGCGGGAAAACAAGAGACCCAGTACTTC
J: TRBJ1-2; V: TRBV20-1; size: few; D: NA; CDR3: CSASQLLYGYTF; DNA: TGCAGTGCTTCACAGCTTTTGTATGGCTACACCTTC
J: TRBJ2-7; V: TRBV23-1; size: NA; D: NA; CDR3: CASSPNWTPRCLYEQYF; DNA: TGCGCCAGCAGTCCCAATTGGACTCCTAGATGCCTGTACGAGCAGTACTTC
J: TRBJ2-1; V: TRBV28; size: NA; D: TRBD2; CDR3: CASRELAGGSYNEQFF; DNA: TGTGCCAGCAGGGAACTAGCGGGAGGCTCCTACAATGAGCAGTTCTTC
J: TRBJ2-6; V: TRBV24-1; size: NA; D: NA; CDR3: CATSDPPRTTGANVLTF; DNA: TGTGCCACCAGTGACCCTCCGAGGACCACTGGGGCCAACGTCCTGACTTTC
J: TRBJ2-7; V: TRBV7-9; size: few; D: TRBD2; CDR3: CASIGAGGSYEQYF; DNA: TGTGCCAGCATCGGAGCGGGAGGATCCTACGAGCAGTACTTC
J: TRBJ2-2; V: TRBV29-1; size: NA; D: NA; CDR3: CSADGTNTGVLFF; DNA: TGCAGCGCCGACGGGACGAACACCGGGGTGCTGTTTTTT
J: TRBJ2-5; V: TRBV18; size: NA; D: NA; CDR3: CASSPDGTQYF; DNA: TGTGCCAGCTCCCCGGATGGGACCCAGTACTTC
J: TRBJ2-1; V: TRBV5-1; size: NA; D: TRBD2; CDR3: CASSFDRLARSYNEQFF; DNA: TGCGCCAGCAGCTTCGACCGACTAGCCAGGTCCTACAATGAGCAGTTCTTC
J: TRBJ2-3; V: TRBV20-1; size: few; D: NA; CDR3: CSASGFTDTQYF; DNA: TGCAGTGCTAGCGGATTCACAGATACGCAGTATTTT
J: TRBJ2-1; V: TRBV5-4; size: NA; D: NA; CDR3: CASSRGGMYNEQFF; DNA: TGTGCCAGCAGCCGAGGAGGGATGTACAATGAGCAGTTCTTC
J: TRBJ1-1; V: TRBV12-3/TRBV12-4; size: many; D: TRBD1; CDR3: CASSSTGLTEAFF; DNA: TGTGCCAGCAGTTCGACAGGGCTCACTGAAGCTTTCTTT
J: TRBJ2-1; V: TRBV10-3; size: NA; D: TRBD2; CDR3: CAASGISYNEQFF; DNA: TGTGCCGCTAGCGGGATAAGCTACAATGAGCAGTTCTTC
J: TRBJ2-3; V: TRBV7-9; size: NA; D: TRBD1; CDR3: CASSSGQHFYTQYF; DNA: TGTGCCAGCAGCTCGGGACAGCATTTTTATACGCAGTATTTT
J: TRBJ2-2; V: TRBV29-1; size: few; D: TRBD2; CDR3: CSVGTSGSIGGELFF; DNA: TGCAGCGTTGGTACAAGCGGGAGTATCGGCGGGGAGCTGTTTTTT
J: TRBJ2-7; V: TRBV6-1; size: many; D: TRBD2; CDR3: CASRLAGGYEQYF; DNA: TGTGCCAGCCGACTAGCGGGAGGCTACGAGCAGTACTTC
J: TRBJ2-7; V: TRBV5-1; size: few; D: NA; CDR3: CASTRIAFFSSYEQYF; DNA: TGCGCCAGCACCCGTATAGCGTTCTTCAGCTCCTACGAGCAGTACTTC
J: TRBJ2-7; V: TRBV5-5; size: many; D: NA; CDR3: CASSLVETYEQYF; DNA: TGTGCCAGCAGCTTGGTGGAGACCTACGAGCAGTACTTC
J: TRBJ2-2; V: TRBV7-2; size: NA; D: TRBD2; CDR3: CASSLEPGGGELFF; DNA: TGTGCCAGCAGCTTGGAGCCGGGAGGCGGGGAGCTGTTTTTT
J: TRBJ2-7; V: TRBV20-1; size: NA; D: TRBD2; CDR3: CSATAGGAYEQYF; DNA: TGCAGTGCTACCGCGGGAGGTGCCTACGAGCAGTACTTC
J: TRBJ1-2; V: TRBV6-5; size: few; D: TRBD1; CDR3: CASSYADRGDGYTF; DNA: TGTGCCAGCAGTTACGCGGACAGGGGCGATGGCTACACCTTC
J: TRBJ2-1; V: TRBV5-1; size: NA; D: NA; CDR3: CASSLFTSQYNEQFF; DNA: TGCGCCAGCAGCTTGTTCACTAGCCAATACAATGAGCAGTTCTTC
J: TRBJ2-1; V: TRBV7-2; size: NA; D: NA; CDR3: CASSLSGISYNEQFF; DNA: TGTGCCAGCAGCTTAAGTGGCATCTCCTACAATGAGCAGTTCTTC
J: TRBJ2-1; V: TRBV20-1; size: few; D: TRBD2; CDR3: CSARPTGTSAHEQFF; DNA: TGCAGTGCTAGGCCCACCGGGACTAGCGCCCATGAGCAGTTCTTC
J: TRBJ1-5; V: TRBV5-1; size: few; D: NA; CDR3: CASSREGYSNQPQHF; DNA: TGCGCCAGCAGCAGGGAGGGGTATAGCAATCAGCCCCAGCATTTT
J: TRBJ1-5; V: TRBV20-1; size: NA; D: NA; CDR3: CSAPKDSNQPQHF; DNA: TGCAGTGCCCCAAAGGATAGCAATCAGCCCCAGCATTTT
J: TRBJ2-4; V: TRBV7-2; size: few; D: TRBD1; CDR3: CASSSDRARGNIQYF; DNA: TGTGCCAGCAGCTCTGACAGGGCCCGGGGAAACATTCAGTACTTC
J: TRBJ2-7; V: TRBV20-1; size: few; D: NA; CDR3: CSAPWRRGAGDEQYF; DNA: TGCAGTGCCCCTTGGCGTAGGGGAGCCGGGGACGAGCAGTACTTC
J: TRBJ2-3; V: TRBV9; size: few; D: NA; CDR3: CASSQDGPTQYF; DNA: TGTGCCAGCAGCCAGGATGGACCTACGCAGTATTTT
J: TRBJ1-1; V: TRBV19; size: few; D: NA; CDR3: CASSMSVNTEAFF; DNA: TGTGCCAGTAGTATGAGCGTGAACACTGAAGCTTTCTTT
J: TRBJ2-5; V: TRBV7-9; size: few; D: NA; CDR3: CASSLLGGLETQYF; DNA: TGTGCCAGCAGCCTGCTGGGGGGCCTGGAGACCCAGTACTTC
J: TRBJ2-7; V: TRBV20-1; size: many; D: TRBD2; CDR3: CSATPTSGASEQYF; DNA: TGCAGTGCTACTCCAACTAGCGGGGCCTCCGAGCAGTACTTC
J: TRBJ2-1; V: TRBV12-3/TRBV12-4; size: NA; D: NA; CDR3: CASSLLLVNNEQFF; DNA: TGTGCCAGCAGTTTGCTACTGGTAAACAATGAGCAGTTCTTC
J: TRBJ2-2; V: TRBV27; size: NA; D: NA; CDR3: CASSLSGRYTGELFF; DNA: TGTGCCAGCAGTTTATCTGGCCGGTACACCGGGGAGCTGTTTTTT
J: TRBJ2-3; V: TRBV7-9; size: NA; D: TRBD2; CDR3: CASSWGLAVHTDTQYF; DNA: TGTGCCAGCAGCTGGGGACTAGCGGTACACACAGATACGCAGTATTTT
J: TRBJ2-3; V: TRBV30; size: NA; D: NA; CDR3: CAWSGVSTDTQYF; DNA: TGTGCCTGGAGTGGGGTAAGCACAGATACGCAGTATTTT
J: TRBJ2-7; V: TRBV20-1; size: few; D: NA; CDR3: CSATPGRRIYEQYF; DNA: TGCAGTGCAACACCGGGACGGCGAATCTACGAGCAGTACTTC
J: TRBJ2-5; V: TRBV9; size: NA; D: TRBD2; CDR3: CASSVEGGLVETQYF; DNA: TGTGCCAGCAGCGTAGAGGGGGGACTAGTGGAGACCCAGTACTTC
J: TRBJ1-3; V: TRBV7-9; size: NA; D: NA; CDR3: CASKEEGSGNTIYF; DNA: TGTGCCAGTAAAGAGGAGGGCTCTGGAAACACCATATATTTT
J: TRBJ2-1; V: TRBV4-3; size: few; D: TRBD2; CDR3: CASSQEVGLAGGYNEQFF; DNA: TGCGCCAGCAGCCAAGAAGTTGGACTAGCGGGGGGCTACAATGAGCAGTTCTTC
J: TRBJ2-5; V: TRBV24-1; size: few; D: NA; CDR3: CATSDSRQTETQYF; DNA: TGTGCCACCAGTGATTCCCGACAGACAGAGACCCAGTACTTC
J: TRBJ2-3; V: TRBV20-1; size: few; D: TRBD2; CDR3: CSARTSGRATDTQYF; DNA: TGCAGTGCTAGGACTAGCGGGAGGGCCACAGATACGCAGTATTTT
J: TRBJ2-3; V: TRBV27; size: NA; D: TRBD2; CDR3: CASRKGAGLAGIEQYF; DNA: TGTGCCAGCAGAAAAGGGGCCGGACTAGCGGGTATCGAGCAGTATTTT
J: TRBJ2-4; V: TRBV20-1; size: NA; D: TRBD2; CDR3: CSARLPSGNLGNIQYF; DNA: TGCAGTGCTAGGCTGCCTAGCGGGAACCTGGGAAACATTCAGTACTTC
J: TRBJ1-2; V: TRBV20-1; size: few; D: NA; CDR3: CSARLGTYGYTF; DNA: TGCAGTGCTAGGTTGGGGACCTATGGCTACACCTTC
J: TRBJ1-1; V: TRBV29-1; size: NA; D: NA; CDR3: CSVVRGGHTEAFF; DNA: TGCAGCGTTGTTAGGGGTGGGCACACTGAAGCTTTCTTT
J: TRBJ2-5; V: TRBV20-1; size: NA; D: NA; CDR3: CSGRHTGRGETQYF; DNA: TGCAGTGGTAGACACACAGGGAGGGGGGAGACCCAGTACTTC
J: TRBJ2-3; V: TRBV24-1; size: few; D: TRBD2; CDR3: CATSDPPGASGSGTQYF; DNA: TGTGCCACCAGTGACCCCCCGGGGGCTAGCGGGAGTGGCACGCAGTATTTT
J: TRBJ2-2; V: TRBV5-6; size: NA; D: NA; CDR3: CASSLSLENTGELFF; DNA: TGTGCCAGCAGCTTGAGCCTAGAGAACACCGGGGAGCTGTTTTTT
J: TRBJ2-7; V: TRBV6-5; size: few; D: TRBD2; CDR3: CASSQLLAGVYEQYF; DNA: TGTGCCAGCAGCCAACTACTAGCGGGAGTCTACGAGCAGTACTTC
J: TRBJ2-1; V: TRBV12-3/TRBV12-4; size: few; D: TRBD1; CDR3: CASSPTTGTMQFF; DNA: TGTGCCAGCAGCCCCACGACAGGGACGATGCAGTTCTTC